Presented here are 27 T cell receptor beta chains from one specimen sequenced in a study of Tregs in tolerant kidney transplant recipients. The assay was immunoSEQ multiplex PCR, and TCRdb's table has in-frame clones only and misses some. Of around 98,000 clones in the sample, 93% were seen once. Sequencing was performed on CD4+ T cells from blood, taken before the transplant. These receptors were taken from a human donor who received a combined kidney and bone marrow transplant.

The V gene is TRBV6-1, the J gene TRBJ2-3; possibly TRBD2 for D (5 bases). The CDR3 spans 15 residues. Germline V gene data show CDR1 as MNHNS and CDR2 as SASEGT. The V end lost 0 bases, the J end lost 6 bases, and 13 bases lay between the germline ends. CDR3 coding DNA: TGTGCCAGCAGTGAAGCTAGGGCCCGGACTGATACGCAGTATTTT. This gives the protein CASSEARARTDTQYF.

The chain joins TRBV5-6 to TRBJ1-1; TRBD1 aligns across 10 bases. The germline V gene has CDR1 SGHDT and CDR2 YYEEEE. This CDR3 contains 16 residues. After removal of 4 bases from V and 1 base from J, the junction contained 7 bases not matched to a gene. DNA of the CDR3: TGTGCCAGCAGCACCGGGACAGGGGCTTGGAACACTGAAGCTTTCTTT. This codes for CASSTGTGAWNTEAFF.

V and J are TRBV30 and TRBJ1-1; D is unclear. V was clipped by 4 bases and J by 0 bases, with 15 bases between them. CDR3 size: 15 residues. The germline CDR1 and CDR2 sequences are GTSNPN and SVGIG (reference sequence). CDR3 nucleotides: TGTGCCTGGAACCGCTATGAGGAAATGAACACTGAAGCTTTCTTT. Translation gives CAWNRYEEMNTEAFF.

The chain recombines TRBV5-1 with TRBJ2-1, with 11 bases that match TRBD2. Germline V lookup: CDR1 SGHRS, CDR2 YFSETQ. The V segment lost 2 bases and the J segment 5 bases; nucleotides outside the gene matches: 3. This CDR3 is built from 15 residues. CDR3 DNA: TGCGCCAGCAGCTTTAGCGGGGGGGCCCACAATGAGCAGTTCTTC. Translating it yields CASSFSGGAHNEQFF.

The chain recombines TRBV19 with TRBJ1-3, with unresolved D. Germline lookup yields CDR1 LNHDA and CDR2 SQIVND (reference sequence). This CDR3 has 14 residues. Trimming stripped 6 bases from V and 0 bases from J, with 9 bases between. The CDR3 DNA follows: TGTGCCAGTAGCCTCGGGAGCTCTGGAAACACCATATATTTT. It yields the protein CASSLGSSGNTIYF.

The CDR3 DNA is TGTGCCAGCAGCCCCGAGCGGGAAGGTGAGCAGTTCTTC. This encodes CASSPEREGEQFF. The rearrangement uses TRBV7-2 and TRBJ2-1, with TRBD2 matching 7 bases. This CDR3 spans 13 amino acids. The trim removed 5 bases at V and 9 bases at J, leaving 7 bases unmatched. Germline assignment: CDR1 SGHTA and CDR2 FQGNSA.

The CDR3, as DNA: TGTGCCAGCAGCGTGGGGACCCTGGGGGAGGGTGGCACTGAAGCTTTCTTT. Its protein product is CASSVGTLGEGGTEAFF. The chain recombines TRBV9 with TRBJ1-1, with D possibly TRBD1 on 5 matching bases. Germline V gene data show CDR1 as SGDLS and CDR2 as YYNGEE. V dropped 2 bases and J dropped 4 bases, with 21 bases sitting between them. The CDR3 is 17 residues long.

The CDR3 spells CASTIGGLAGNNEQFF. For the CDR3, the DNA is TGCGCCAGCACCATAGGGGGCCTAGCGGGAAACAATGAGCAGTTCTTC. The chain carries TRBV5-1 and TRBJ2-1; 9 nucleotides align to TRBD2. Trimming removed 6 bases from V and 5 bases from J; junction bases left unmatched: 12. The CDR3 runs to 16 residues. CDR1 is SGHRS, CDR2 YFSETQ, per germline.

In nucleotides, the CDR3 is TGCGCCAGCAGTGGCGGAGCGGGATCTTTCGAGCAGTACTTC. Protein sequence: CASSGGAGSFEQYF. The V call is TRBV5-1, the J call TRBJ2-7, with TRBD2 matching 7 bases. The trim removed 5 bases at V and 6 bases at J, leaving 11 bases unmatched. CDR1 and CDR2 from the germline V gene are SGHRS and YFSETQ. This CDR3 is built from 14 residues.

V is TRBV5-6 and J is TRBJ2-7; D perhaps matches TRBD1 (6 bases). This CDR3 is built from 13 residues. V dropped 3 bases and J dropped 3 bases, with 10 bases sitting between them. Germline V gene lookup returns CDR1 SGHDT and CDR2 YYEEEE. This CDR3 reads CASSWGHLYEQYF. CDR3 coding DNA: TGTGCCAGCAGCTGGGGACATCTCTACGAGCAGTACTTC.

The chain combines TRBV2 with TRBJ2-3; TRBD2 might be the D (5 bases). Germline V CDR1 and CDR2: SNHLY, FYNNEI. Deletions cut 4 bases from V and 1 base from J, with 9 bases between. The CDR3 is 14 amino acids. The DNA of the CDR3 is TGTGCCAGCAGTGCCTCGCGGGGCACAGATACGCAGTATTTT. The encoded protein is CASSASRGTDTQYF.

This chain uses TRBV7-9 with TRBJ1-3, with a possible D match to TRBD1 (6 bases). Trimming took 6 bases from V and 2 from J, leaving 17 bases between them. Germline assignment: CDR1 SEHNR and CDR2 FQNEAQ (reference sequence). The CDR3 contains 16 residues. CDR3 residues: CASSNPSTGPGNTIYF. The CDR3 bases are TGTGCCAGCAGTAACCCTTCGACAGGACCTGGAAACACCATATATTTT.

The chain combines TRBV15 with TRBJ1-4; no clear D gene. This CDR3 is 15 amino acids long. The V and J ends lost 1 base and 1 base respectively, with 7 bases between them. CDR1 and CDR2 from the germline V gene are LNHNV and YYDKDF (reference sequence). CDR3 amino acids: CATSRVTVTNEKLFF. Here the CDR3 DNA reads TGTGCCACCAGCAGAGTAACGGTAACTAATGAAAAACTGTTTTTT.

The rearrangement uses TRBV7-9 and TRBJ2-7; possibly TRBD1 for D (5 bases). V shed 3 bases and J shed 5 bases, with 14 bases lying between them. This CDR3 contains 14 residues. CDR1 SEHNR and CDR2 FQNEAQ come from the germline V gene (reference sequence). The chain's CDR3 is CASSFDSLIHEQYF. The CDR3 DNA follows: TGTGCCAGCAGCTTCGACAGCCTCATTCACGAGCAGTACTTC.

This clone was counted only a few times. This chain links TRBV5-6 with TRBJ1-4, with 12 bases matching TRBD1. The CDR3 sequence is 15 residues long. The J segment lost 10 bases and the V segment lost 3 bases, leaving 7 bases of the junction unmatched. The germline V gene encodes CDR1 SGHDT and CDR2 YYEEEE. The CDR3 DNA follows: TGTGCCAGCAGCTCTCCGGGACAGGGGGCAAGAAAACTGTTTTTT. Its translation: CASSSPGQGARKLFF.

The genes are TRBV7-9 and TRBJ2-7, with 9 bases matching TRBD1. Germline loops: CDR1 SEHNR, CDR2 FQNEAQ (reference sequence). There are 15 residues in the CDR3. V shed 5 bases, J shed 7 bases, and the junction held 12 bases outside the gene matches. CDR3 nucleotide sequence: TGTGCCAGCAGCCGATCGTTACAGGGGGCTGGAGAGCAGTACTTC. This encodes CASSRSLQGAGEQYF.

Details on this clone: Relative to the germline gene, one junction end is altered; a read error may explain this. The chain recombines TRBV7-2 with TRBJ2-2; 13 nucleotides match TRBD2. This CDR3 is 16 amino acids long. CDR1 is SGHTA, CDR2 FQGNSA, per germline. CDR3 coding DNA: TGTGCCAGCAGCTCTGGACTAGCGGGGGATACCGGGGGGCTGTTTTTT. Protein: CASSSGLAGDTGGLFF.

The rearrangement joins TRBV7-2 to TRBJ2-3, with 9 positions matching TRBD1. The CDR3 loop spans 14 amino acids. J was trimmed by 1 base and V by 6 bases; bases with no gene match: 2. Germline V gene data show CDR1 as SGHTA and CDR2 as FQGNSA. For the CDR3, the DNA is TGTGCCAGCAGATGGACAGGGGGCACAGATACGCAGTATTTT. Protein product: CASRWTGGTDTQYF.

The chain joins TRBV7-2 to TRBJ2-2, with 10 bases matching TRBD1. This CDR3 is 16 amino acids long. J gave up 5 bases and V 1 base, and 4 bases lay outside the gene matches. Germline V gene data show CDR1 as SGHTA and CDR2 as FQGNSA. The CDR3, as DNA: TGTGCCAGCAGCTTAGGACAGGGGGCCCCTACCGGGGAGCTGTTTTTT. Amino acid sequence: CASSLGQGAPTGELFF. The variable domain in full, completed from reference TRBV7-2 and TRBJ2-2, reads GAGVSQSPSNKVTEKGKDVELRCDPISGHTALYWYRQSLGQGLEFLIYFQGNSAPDKSGLPSDRFSAERTGGSVSTLTIQRTQQEDSAVYLCASSLGQGAPTGELFFGEGSRLTVL.

This rearrangement joins TRBV7-2 to TRBJ2-5; 11 bases align to TRBD2. The V gene's germline CDR1 is SGHTA and CDR2 FQGNSA. This CDR3 is 14 amino acids long. With 3 bases clipped from V and 5 bases from J, the junction kept 2 bases outside the gene matches. The CDR3 DNA follows: TGTGCCAGCAGCTTTAGCGGGGGGGTTGAGACCCAGTACTTC. Its protein product is CASSFSGGVETQYF.

The genes are TRBV19 and TRBJ2-7, with a tentative D call TRBD1 (6 bases). Per the germline V gene, CDR1 is LNHDA and CDR2 is SQIVND (reference sequence). Trimming removed 8 bases from V and 0 bases from J, with 11 bases in between. This CDR3 spans 13 amino acids. In DNA form, the CDR3 reads TGTGCCAGTGGACAGAGATCCTCCTACGAGCAGTACTTC. Amino acid sequence: CASGQRSSYEQYF.

The gene calls are TRBV5-1 and TRBJ2-2; D ambiguous. V was pared by 5 bases and J by 5 bases, with 16 bases between. The germline V gene has CDR1 SGHRS and CDR2 YFSETQ. The CDR3 extends over 15 amino acids. The CDR3 loop is CASRPSSWSTGELFF. The CDR3 DNA follows: TGCGCCAGCAGACCCTCCTCTTGGAGTACCGGGGAGCTGTTTTTT.

The chain couples TRBV7-7 to TRBJ2-1, with TRBD2 matching 7 bases. The germline gives CDR1 SSHAT, CDR2 FNYEAQ (reference sequence). This CDR3 comprises 12 residues. V lost 2 bases to trimming and J lost 10 bases; unmatched junction nucleotides: 2. The CDR3 DNA reads as TGTGCCAGCAGCTTAATCGGGGGGGAGCAGTTCTTC. Translated, it gives CASSLIGGEQFF.

V is TRBV28 and J is TRBJ1-2; D possibly corresponds to TRBD1 (6 bases). Germline V gives CDR1 MDHEN, CDR2 SYDVKM. The V end was cut by 3 bases, the J end by 7 bases, with 18 bases between. CDR3 length equals 15 residues. The CDR3 protein is CASSFSDRPNGGYTF. Here the CDR3 DNA reads TGTGCCAGCAGTTTCTCCGACAGGCCCAACGGTGGCTACACCTTC.

This rearrangement joins TRBV19 to TRBJ2-3; no definite D call. The CDR3 loop spans 17 amino acids. V was trimmed by 5 bases and J by 0 bases, leaving 18 bases between them. Germline CDR1 is LNHDA and CDR2 is SQIVND (reference sequence). CDR3 protein: CASSPPTKAPSTDTQYF. CDR3 in DNA: TGTGCCAGTAGTCCCCCGACAAAAGCTCCCAGCACAGATACGCAGTATTTT.

The genes are TRBV19 and TRBJ2-1; D may be TRBD2 (5 bases). The CDR3 sequence is 16 residues long. Germline V gene sequence: CDR1 LNHDA, CDR2 SQIVND (reference sequence). V dropped 5 bases and J dropped 7 bases, with 21 bases sitting between them. Written as DNA, the CDR3 is TGTGCCAGTAGTTCCCCGGGGAGCGCCAATGGGAATGAGCAGTTCTTC. This codes for CASSSPGSANGNEQFF.

The chain joins TRBV11-3 to TRBJ2-7; unclear D gene. Germline V gives CDR1 SGHNT, CDR2 YENEEA. The ends were cut back, 0 bases at V and 0 bases at J, with 3 bases in the middle. This CDR3 is 13 amino acids long. The CDR3 protein is CASSLDSSYEQYF. The DNA of the CDR3 is TGTGCCAGCAGCTTAGACAGCTCCTACGAGCAGTACTTC.